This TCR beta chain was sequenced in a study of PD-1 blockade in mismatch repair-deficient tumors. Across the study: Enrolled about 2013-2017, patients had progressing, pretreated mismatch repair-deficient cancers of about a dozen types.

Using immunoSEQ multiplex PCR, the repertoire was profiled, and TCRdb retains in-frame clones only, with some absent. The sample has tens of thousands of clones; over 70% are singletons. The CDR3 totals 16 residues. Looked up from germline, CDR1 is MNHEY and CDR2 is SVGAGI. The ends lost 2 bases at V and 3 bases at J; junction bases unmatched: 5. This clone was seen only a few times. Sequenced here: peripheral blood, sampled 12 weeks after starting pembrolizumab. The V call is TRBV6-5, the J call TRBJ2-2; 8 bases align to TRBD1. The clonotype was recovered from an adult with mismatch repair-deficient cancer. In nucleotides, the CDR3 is TGTGCCAGCAGTTACGGACAGGGTGGCGACACCGGGGAGCTGTTTTTT. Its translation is CASSYGQGGDTGELFF.